These 12 T cell receptor beta chains came from one sample sequenced in a study of shared clonotypes between healthy human individuals. Assay: immunoSEQ multiplex PCR; the TCRdb copy retains only in-frame clones and omits some. The sample has about 340,000 clones; around 67% are singletons. The sequencing sample was made of memory CD4+ T cells sorted from blood. Regarding subset: CD45RA-negative fraction. The receptors here all came from a man aged 30-40 years in good health.

The table lists this clone with many counts. The same CDR3 can be traced to other DNA sequences in this sample. The chain carries TRBV4-1 and TRBJ2-2; TRBD2 agrees at 12 bases. Germline V lookup: CDR1 MGHRA, CDR2 YSYEKL. V lost 1 base, J lost 6 bases, and 0 bases stayed unmatched. The CDR3 has 15 residues. CDR3 amino acids: CASSQGLAGAGELFF. For the CDR3, the DNA is TGCGCCAGCAGCCAAGGACTAGCGGGAGCCGGGGAGCTGTTTTTT.

V is TRBV29-1 and J is TRBJ2-7, with 11 positions matching TRBD2. V lost 4 bases and J lost 4; bases outside the gene matches: 6. The CDR3 spans 14 residues. Germline V gene lookup returns CDR1 SQVTM and CDR2 ANQGSEA. CDR3 residues: CSVVLAGAKYEQYF. CDR3 nucleotide sequence: TGCAGCGTTGTACTAGCGGGAGCAAAGTACGAGCAGTACTTC.

As regards this clone: The same CDR3 can be traced to other DNA sequences in this sample. The V gene is TRBV4-3, the J gene TRBJ2-1, with 7 bases matching TRBD2. Germline V lookup: CDR1 LGHNA, CDR2 YSLEER. This CDR3 is built from 14 residues. Germline trimming cut 4 bases from V and 0 bases from J; bases unmatched to any gene: 0. CDR3 amino acids: CASSRGGSYNEQFF. In DNA, the CDR3 is TGCGCCAGCAGCCGGGGGGGCTCCTACAATGAGCAGTTCTTC.

The V gene is TRBV5-4, the J gene TRBJ2-1; 10 positions agree with TRBD2. CDR1 is SGHNT and CDR2 is YYREEE in the germline V gene (reference sequence). CDR3 length: 17 amino acids. Germline trimming cut 0 bases from V and 8 bases from J; bases unmatched to any gene: 11. In nucleotides, the CDR3 is TGTGCCAGCAGCTTGGGACCCCCAAATAGCGGGAGGCATGAGCAGTTCTTC. Its translation is CASSLGPPNSGRHEQFF.

The chain uses TRBV28 and TRBJ2-5, with no clear D. This CDR3 is built from 14 residues. CDR1 MDHEN and CDR2 SYDVKM come from the germline V gene. V gave up 3 bases and J gave up 7 bases, with 15 bases separating them. The CDR3 DNA follows: TGTGCCAGCAGTTTTGGTACCGCCGGTTTGACCCAGTACTTC. This codes for CASSFGTAGLTQYF.

This rearrangement joins TRBV11-2 to TRBJ2-7; no reliable D call. Per germline, CDR1 SGHAT and CDR2 FQNNGV. This CDR3 spans 11 amino acids. Deletions cut 4 bases from V and 6 bases from J, with 7 bases between. The CDR3 DNA reads TGTGCCAGCAGCTCGCTTATCGAGCAGTACTTC. This translates into CASSSLIEQYF.

This clone has a handful of counts. The V call is TRBV18, the J call TRBJ2-2; TRBD2 aligns across 7 bases. V dropped 1 base and J dropped 2; count of bases not matched to a gene: 4. The germline gives CDR1 KGHSH, CDR2 LQKENI. This CDR3 has 16 amino acids. CDR3 in amino acids: CASSPQASGNTGELFF. CDR3 nucleotides: TGTGCCAGCTCACCACAGGCTAGCGGAAACACCGGGGAGCTGTTTTTT.

This clone was recorded once. The rearrangement joins TRBV5-6 to TRBJ2-7; D ambiguous. The V end was cut by 2 bases, the J end by 3 bases, with 9 bases between. CDR1 is SGHDT, CDR2 YYEEEE, per germline. CDR3 length: 13 amino acids. Written as DNA, the CDR3 is TGTGCCAGCAGCTTAGGAAGCCACTACGAGCAGTACTTC. Protein sequence: CASSLGSHYEQYF.

The V call is TRBV2, the J call TRBJ1-1, with D possibly being TRBD1 (6 bases). The CDR3 is 15 amino acids. V dropped 9 bases and J dropped 0 bases, with 17 bases sitting between them. CDR1 is SNHLY, CDR2 FYNNEI, per germline. CDR3 nucleotides: TGTGCCAGTCGGGACACCAGTAAACTGAACACTGAAGCTTTCTTT. Amino acids: CASRDTSKLNTEAFF.

This chain uses TRBV14 with TRBJ2-7; tentatively, D is TRBD1 (5 bases). CDR1 is SGHDN, CDR2 FVKESK, per germline. V was pared by 0 bases and J by 1 base, with 7 bases between. The CDR3 is made up of 14 amino acids. CDR3 sequence: CASSQEQDSYEQYF. The CDR3 bases are TGTGCCAGCAGCCAAGAACAGGATTCCTACGAGCAGTACTTC.

The gene calls are TRBV27 and TRBJ2-7; D call uncertain. Trimming stripped 4 bases from V and 2 bases from J, with 9 bases between. This CDR3 comprises 13 residues. CDR1 and CDR2 (germline): MNHEY, SMNVEV (reference sequence). The chain's CDR3 is CASSSLGTYEQYF. The CDR3 nucleotides are TGTGCCAGCAGTTCCTTGGGGACCTACGAGCAGTACTTC.

The rearrangement links TRBV18 to TRBJ2-1; D remains unclear. The germline V gene encodes CDR1 KGHSH and CDR2 LQKENI. Between the trimmed V and J ends, which lost 3 bases and 5 bases, there was a span of 14 bases. The CDR3 totals 15 residues. The CDR3 loop is CASSPLWTKDNEQFF. The CDR3 nucleotides read TGTGCCAGCTCACCGCTATGGACCAAAGACAATGAGCAGTTCTTC.